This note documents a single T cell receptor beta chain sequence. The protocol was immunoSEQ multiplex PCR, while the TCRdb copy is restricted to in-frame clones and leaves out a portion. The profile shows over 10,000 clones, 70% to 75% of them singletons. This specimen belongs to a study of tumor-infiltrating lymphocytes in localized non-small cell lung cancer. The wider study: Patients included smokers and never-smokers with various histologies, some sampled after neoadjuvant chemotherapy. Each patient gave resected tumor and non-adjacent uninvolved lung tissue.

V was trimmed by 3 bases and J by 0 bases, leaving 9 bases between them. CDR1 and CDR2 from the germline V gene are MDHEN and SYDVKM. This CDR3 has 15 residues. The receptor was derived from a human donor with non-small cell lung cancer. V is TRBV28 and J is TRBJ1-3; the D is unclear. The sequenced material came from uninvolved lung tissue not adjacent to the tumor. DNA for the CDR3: TGTGCCAGCAGTTTTCTGAGTGACTCTGGAAACACCATATATTTT. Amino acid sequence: CASSFLSDSGNTIYF.